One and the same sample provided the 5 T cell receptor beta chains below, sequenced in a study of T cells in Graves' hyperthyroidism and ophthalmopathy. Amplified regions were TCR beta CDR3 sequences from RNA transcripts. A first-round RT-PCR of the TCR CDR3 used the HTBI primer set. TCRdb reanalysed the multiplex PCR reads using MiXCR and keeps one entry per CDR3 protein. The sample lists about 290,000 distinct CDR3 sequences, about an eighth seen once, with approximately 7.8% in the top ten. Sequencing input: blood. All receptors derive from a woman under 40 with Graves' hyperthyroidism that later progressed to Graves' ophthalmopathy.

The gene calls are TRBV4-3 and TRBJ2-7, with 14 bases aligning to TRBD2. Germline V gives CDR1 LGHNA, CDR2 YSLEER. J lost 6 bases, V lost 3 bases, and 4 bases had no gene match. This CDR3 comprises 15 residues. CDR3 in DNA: TGCGCCAGCAGCCAGGGACTAGCGGGAGTTGCCGAGCAGTACTTC. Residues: CASSQGLAGVAEQYF.

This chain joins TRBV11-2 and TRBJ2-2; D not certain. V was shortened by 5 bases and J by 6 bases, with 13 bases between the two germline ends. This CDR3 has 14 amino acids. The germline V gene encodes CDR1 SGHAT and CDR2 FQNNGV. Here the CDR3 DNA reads TGTGCCAGCAGCCAAGTGGTTAATTCCGGGGAGCTGTTTTTT. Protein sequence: CASSQVVNSGELFF. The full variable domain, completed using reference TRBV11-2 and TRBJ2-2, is EAGVAQSPRYKIIEKRQSVAFWCNPISGHATLYWYQQILGQGPKLLIQFQNNGVVDDSQLPKDRFSAERLKGVDSTLKIQPAKLEDSAVYLCASSQVVNSGELFFGEGSRLTVL.

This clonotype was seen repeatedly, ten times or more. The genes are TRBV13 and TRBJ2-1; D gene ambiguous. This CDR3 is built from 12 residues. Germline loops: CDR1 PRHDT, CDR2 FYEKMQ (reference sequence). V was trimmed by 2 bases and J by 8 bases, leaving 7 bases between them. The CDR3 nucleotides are TGTGCCAGCAGCTTACAGGCTCATGAGCAGTTCTTC. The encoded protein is CASSLQAHEQFF.

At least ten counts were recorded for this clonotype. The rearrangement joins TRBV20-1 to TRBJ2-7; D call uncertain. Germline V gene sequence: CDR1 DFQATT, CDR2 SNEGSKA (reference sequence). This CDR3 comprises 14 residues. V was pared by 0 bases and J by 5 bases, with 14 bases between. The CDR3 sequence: CSARDWREPNEQYF. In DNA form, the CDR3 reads TGCAGTGCTAGAGATTGGCGCGAGCCTAACGAGCAGTACTTC.

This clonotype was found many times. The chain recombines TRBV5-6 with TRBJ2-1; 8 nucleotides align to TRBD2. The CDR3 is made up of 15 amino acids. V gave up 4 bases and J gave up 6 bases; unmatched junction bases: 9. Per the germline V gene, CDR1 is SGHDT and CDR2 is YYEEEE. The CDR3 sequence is CASSMRTSKGNEQFF. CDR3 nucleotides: TGTGCCAGCAGCATGAGGACTAGCAAGGGCAATGAGCAGTTCTTC.